These 15 T cell receptor beta chains came from one sample sequenced in a study of T cell responses to AZD1222 COVID-19 vaccine. Here immunoSEQ multiplex PCR was the method, and the copy in TCRdb shows in-frame clones only, minus some. The table shows 99,000 or so clones, with 86% occurring only once. The specimen comprised peripheral blood, sampled 28 days after the second dose of the MenACWY control vaccine. These receptors were collected from an adult who received the MenACWY meningococcal vaccine as a control.

The chain recombines TRBV19 with TRBJ2-3; D remains ambiguous. The germline V gene encodes CDR1 LNHDA and CDR2 SQIVND (reference sequence). The CDR3 has 13 residues. Trimming took off 7 bases at V and 1 base at J, with 9 bases between the two ends. CDR3 loop: CASNSPRTDTQYF. The CDR3 DNA sequence: TGTGCCAGTAATTCTCCCCGCACAGATACGCAGTATTTT.

The chain carries TRBV20-1 and TRBJ2-3, with D unclear. The CDR3 covers 15 residues. Trimming took off 3 bases at V and 0 bases at J, with 13 bases between the two ends. CDR1 DFQATT and CDR2 SNEGSKA come from the germline V gene (reference sequence). CDR3 sequence (DNA): TGCAGTGCTAGTTTTTCCCCAGCTAGCACAGATACGCAGTATTTT. Protein product: CSASFSPASTDTQYF.

In this sample, this clone turned up once. Additional DNA sequences in this sample encode the identical CDR3. V is TRBV3-1 (or the pseudogene TRBV3-2) and J is TRBJ2-3; no reliable D call. Trimming pared 3 bases from V and 0 bases from J, leaving 7 bases between. Germline CDR1 and CDR2: LGHDT and YNNKEL (reference sequence). The CDR3 extends over 14 amino acids. The DNA for the CDR3 is TGTGCCAGCAGCCATGGTAGGAGCACAGATACGCAGTATTTT. Amino acid sequence: CASSHGRSTDTQYF.

This chain joins TRBV10-1 and TRBJ2-7; D possibly uses TRBD1 or TRBD2 (5 bases each). The CDR3 contains 14 residues. The V gene lost 11 bases and the J gene lost 1 base, with 18 bases spanning the gap. Germline values: CDR1 WNHNN, CDR2 SYGVQD (reference sequence). The CDR3 DNA sequence: TGCGCCTCAAACACCGGGACGTCGTCCTACGAGCAGTACTTC. Translated, it gives CASNTGTSSYEQYF.

This chain links TRBV6-5 with TRBJ2-7; the D gene is possibly TRBD2 (7 bases). The CDR3 extends over 16 amino acids. The germline CDR1 and CDR2 sequences are MNHEY and SVGAGI. Trimming shortened V by 0 bases and J by 3 bases, and 15 bases separated the two germline ends. CDR3 sequence: CASSYSRPGEGYEQYF. The CDR3 DNA follows: TGTGCCAGCAGTTACTCGCGGCCAGGGGAGGGCTACGAGCAGTACTTC.

This sequence joins TRBV10-2 and TRBJ1-5, with D hard to call. The V end was cut by 4 bases, the J end by 4 bases, with 11 bases between. The CDR3 sequence is 14 residues long. Germline CDR1 and CDR2: WSHSY and SAAADI. The CDR3 sequence is CASSVLGGNQPQHF. DNA for the CDR3: TGCGCCAGCAGTGTACTGGGAGGTAATCAGCCCCAGCATTTT.

Written as DNA, the CDR3 is TGTGCCAGCAGCCCCCGGACAGGGGGTGACAATGAGCAGTTCTTC. This gives the protein CASSPRTGGDNEQFF. V usage is TRBV7-2 and J usage is TRBJ2-1; 10 nucleotides line up with TRBD1. The CDR3 spans 15 residues. The V and J ends lost 5 bases and 5 bases, in that order; junction bases with no gene match: 6. Looked up from germline, CDR1 is SGHTA and CDR2 is FQGNSA. Full variable domain (missing parts from reference TRBV7-2 and TRBJ2-1): GAGVSQSPSNKVTEKGKDVELRCDPISGHTALYWYRQSLGQGLEFLIYFQGNSAPDKSGLPSDRFSAERTGGSVSTLTIQRTQQEDSAVYLCASSPRTGGDNEQFFGPGTRLTVL.

The chain has TRBV2 and TRBJ2-7, with 8 bases that match TRBD1. The CDR3 contains 13 residues. Germline V gene data show CDR1 as SNHLY and CDR2 as FYNNEI. Losses at the gene ends were 6 bases for V and 3 bases for J; bases not matched to a gene: 4. Here the CDR3 reads CASRQGGDYEQYF. The CDR3 coding sequence is TGTGCCAGCAGACAGGGGGGAGACTACGAGCAGTACTTC. The full variable domain, in which reference TRBV2 and TRBJ2-7 provide the parts outside the CDR3, is EPEVTQTPSHQVTQMGQEVILRCVPISNHLYFYWYRQILGQKVEFLVSFYNNEISEKSEIFDDQFSVERPDGSNFTLKIRSTKLEDSAMYFCASRQGGDYEQYFGPGTRLTVT.

This clone has a single count. The chain combines TRBV9 with TRBJ1-6, with D possibly TRBD1 on 5 matching bases. Germline V gene data show CDR1 as SGDLS and CDR2 as YYNGEE. V lost 3 bases to trimming and J lost 8 bases, with 15 bases between them. The CDR3 extends over 15 amino acids. The CDR3 reads CASSETLGEDSPLHF. The DNA for the CDR3 is TGTGCCAGCAGCGAGACATTGGGGGAGGATTCACCCCTCCACTTT.

The V and J genes are TRBV10-3 and TRBJ1-1; D is undetermined. Germline V CDR1 and CDR2: ENHRY, SYGVKD. CDR3 length: 15 residues. V was trimmed by 0 bases and J by 3 bases, leaving 11 bases between them. The CDR3 here is CAISESPDMDTEAFF. The CDR3 DNA is TGTGCCATCAGTGAGTCGCCCGACATGGACACTGAAGCTTTCTTT.

The gene calls are TRBV6-6 and TRBJ1-3, with TRBD1 as a possible D gene (5 bases). Germline V gives CDR1 MNHNY, CDR2 SVGAGI (reference sequence). Trimming removed 6 bases from V and 0 bases from J, with 12 bases in between. This CDR3 is built from 15 residues. This CDR3 reads CASSRGHRSGNTIYF. In nucleotides, the CDR3 is TGTGCCAGCAGCCGCGGACATCGCTCTGGAAACACCATATATTTT.

V gene TRBV3-1 (or the pseudogene TRBV3-2) combines with J gene TRBJ1-6; D is uncertain. Trimming cost V 1 base and J 9 bases, with 19 bases left between them. The CDR3 is 17 residues long. Germline V lookup: CDR1 LGHDT, CDR2 YNNKEL (reference sequence). The chain's CDR3 is CASSQGAGSSPGSPLHF. The DNA of the CDR3 is TGTGCCAGCAGCCAAGGGGCAGGTTCAAGTCCCGGTTCACCCCTCCACTTT.

This chain uses TRBV10-1 with TRBJ2-4; 13 bases line up with TRBD2. V dropped 2 bases and J dropped 2; count of bases not matched to a gene: 12. The CDR3 extends over 20 amino acids. CDR1 is WNHNN, CDR2 SYGVQD, per germline (reference sequence). The CDR3 loop reads CASSEGSLAGGLVTKNIQYF. In nucleotides, the CDR3 is TGCGCCAGCAGTGAGGGTTCACTAGCGGGGGGGCTGGTGACCAAAAACATTCAGTACTTC.

The chain recombines TRBV4-3 with TRBJ2-7, with D unclear. Trimming cost V 1 base and J 3 bases, with 13 bases left between them. The CDR3 is 15 amino acids. CDR1 is LGHNA, CDR2 YSLEER, per germline. This CDR3 reads CASSQGVLNYYEQYF. The CDR3 nucleotides read TGCGCCAGCAGCCAAGGCGTGCTGAATTACTACGAGCAGTACTTC.

This chain connects TRBV7-8 to TRBJ1-1; D remains unclear. This CDR3 has 16 amino acids. The germline V gene encodes CDR1 SGHVS and CDR2 FQNEAQ. V was pared by 5 bases and J by 0 bases, with 16 bases between. The CDR3 spells CASSPLSNRLNTEAFF. For the CDR3, the DNA is TGTGCCAGCAGCCCACTTAGCAACAGACTGAACACTGAAGCTTTCTTT.